Reported below is one T cell receptor beta chain. Using immunoSEQ multiplex PCR, the repertoire was profiled, and TCRdb retains in-frame clones only, with some absent. This repertoire shows approximately 10,000 clones, around 80% found once; its top ten account for about 8.1%. This specimen belongs to a study of somatic mutations in cytotoxic T cells in rheumatoid arthritis. V was shortened by 5 bases and J by 3 bases, with 14 bases between the two germline ends. CDR1 is MDHEN and CDR2 is SYDVKM in the germline V gene. This CDR3 has 14 amino acids. The source of this sequence is a woman aged 55-69 years with rheumatoid arthritis. The chain carries TRBV28 and TRBJ2-7; D is unresolved. Input material: CD8+ T cells sorted from blood. Written as DNA, the CDR3 is TGTGCCAGCAGTGAAGGCCCTGGAGACTACGAGCAGTACTTC. Amino acid sequence: CASSEGPGDYEQYF.